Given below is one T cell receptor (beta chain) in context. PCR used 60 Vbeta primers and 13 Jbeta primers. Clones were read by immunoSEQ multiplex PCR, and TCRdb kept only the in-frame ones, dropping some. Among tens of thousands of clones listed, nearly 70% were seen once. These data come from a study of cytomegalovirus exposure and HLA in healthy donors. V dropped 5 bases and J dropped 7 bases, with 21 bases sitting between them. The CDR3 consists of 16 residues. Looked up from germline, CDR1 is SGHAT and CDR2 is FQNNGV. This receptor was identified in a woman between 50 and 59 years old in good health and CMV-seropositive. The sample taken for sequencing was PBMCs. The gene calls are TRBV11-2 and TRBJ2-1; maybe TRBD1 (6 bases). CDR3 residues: CASSTSPRGTENEQFF. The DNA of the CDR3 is TGTGCCAGCAGCACCTCCCCCAGGGGAACTGAAAATGAGCAGTTCTTC.